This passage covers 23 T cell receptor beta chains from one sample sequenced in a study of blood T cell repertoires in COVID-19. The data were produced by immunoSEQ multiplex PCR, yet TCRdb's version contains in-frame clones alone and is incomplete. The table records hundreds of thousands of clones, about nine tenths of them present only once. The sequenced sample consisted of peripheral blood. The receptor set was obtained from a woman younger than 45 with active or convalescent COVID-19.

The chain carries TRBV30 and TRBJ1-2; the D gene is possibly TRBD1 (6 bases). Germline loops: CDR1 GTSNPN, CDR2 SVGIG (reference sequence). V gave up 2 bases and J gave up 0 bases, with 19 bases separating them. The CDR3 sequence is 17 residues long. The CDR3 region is CAWSTLLQGKANYGYTF. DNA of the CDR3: TGTGCCTGGAGTACCCTTCTACAGGGAAAGGCTAACTATGGCTACACCTTC.

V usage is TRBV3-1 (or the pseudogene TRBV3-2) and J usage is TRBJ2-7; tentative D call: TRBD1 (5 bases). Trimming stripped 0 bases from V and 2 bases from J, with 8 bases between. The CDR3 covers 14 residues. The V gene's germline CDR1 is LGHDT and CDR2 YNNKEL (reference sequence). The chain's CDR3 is CASSQDPGTYEQYF. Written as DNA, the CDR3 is TGTGCCAGCAGCCAAGATCCAGGGACCTACGAGCAGTACTTC.

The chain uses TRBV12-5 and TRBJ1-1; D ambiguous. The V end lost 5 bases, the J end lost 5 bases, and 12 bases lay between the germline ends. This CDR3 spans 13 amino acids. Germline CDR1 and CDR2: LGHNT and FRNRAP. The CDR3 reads CASGPEPGTEAFF. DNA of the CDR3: TGTGCTAGTGGTCCAGAACCGGGAACTGAAGCTTTCTTT.

In DNA form, the CDR3 reads TGCAGCGTACTAGGTGGGATTTACGATACGCAGTATTTT. This translates into CSVLGGIYDTQYF. The chain joins TRBV29-1 to TRBJ2-3, with D perhaps matching TRBD2 (5 bases). Looked up from germline, CDR1 is SQVTM and CDR2 is ANQGSEA. The V end was cut by 6 bases, the J end by 6 bases, with 16 bases between. The CDR3 extends over 13 amino acids.

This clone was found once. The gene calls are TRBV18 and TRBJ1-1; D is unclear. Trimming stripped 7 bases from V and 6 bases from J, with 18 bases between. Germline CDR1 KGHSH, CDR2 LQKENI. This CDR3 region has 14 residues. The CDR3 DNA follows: TGTGCCAGCTACCAGTGGAGGGATGGAGCTGAAGCTTTCTTT. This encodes CASYQWRDGAEAFF.

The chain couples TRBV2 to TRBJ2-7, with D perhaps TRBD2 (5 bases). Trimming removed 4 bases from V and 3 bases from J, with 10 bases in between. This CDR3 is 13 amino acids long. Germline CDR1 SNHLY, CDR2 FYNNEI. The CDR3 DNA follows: TGTGCCAGCAGTGGGGGAGTTCTCTACGAGCAGTACTTC. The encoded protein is CASSGGVLYEQYF.

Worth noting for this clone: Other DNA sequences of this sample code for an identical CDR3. The CDR3 sequence is CASSDRGHYGYTF. The CDR3 DNA reads as TGTGCCAGCAGCGACAGGGGGCACTATGGCTACACCTTC. The chain combines TRBV6-5 with TRBJ1-2; TRBD1 matches at 10 bases. Unmatched junction bases numbered 1, after V lost 6 bases and J lost 3 bases. CDR1 and CDR2 (germline): MNHEY, SVGAGI. This CDR3 is 13 amino acids long.

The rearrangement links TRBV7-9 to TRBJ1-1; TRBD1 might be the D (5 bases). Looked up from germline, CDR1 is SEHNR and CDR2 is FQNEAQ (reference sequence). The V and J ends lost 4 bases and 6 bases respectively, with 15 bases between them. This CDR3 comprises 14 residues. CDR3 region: CASSSSWQGPEAFF. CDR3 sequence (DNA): TGTGCCAGCAGCTCCTCATGGCAGGGCCCTGAAGCTTTCTTT.

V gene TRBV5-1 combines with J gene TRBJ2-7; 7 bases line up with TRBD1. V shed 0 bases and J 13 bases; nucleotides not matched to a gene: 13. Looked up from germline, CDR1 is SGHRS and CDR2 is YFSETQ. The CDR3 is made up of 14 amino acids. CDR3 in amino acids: CASSLEPGQTDSYF. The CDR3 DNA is TGCGCCAGCAGCTTGGAACCGGGACAGACAGATTCTTACTTC.

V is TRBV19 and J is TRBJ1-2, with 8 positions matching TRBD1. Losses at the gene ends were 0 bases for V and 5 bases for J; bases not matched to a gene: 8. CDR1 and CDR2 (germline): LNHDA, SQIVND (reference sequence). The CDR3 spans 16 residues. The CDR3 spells CASSIDHTDRAYGYTF. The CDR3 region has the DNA TGTGCCAGTAGTATAGATCACACGGACAGGGCGTATGGCTACACCTTC.

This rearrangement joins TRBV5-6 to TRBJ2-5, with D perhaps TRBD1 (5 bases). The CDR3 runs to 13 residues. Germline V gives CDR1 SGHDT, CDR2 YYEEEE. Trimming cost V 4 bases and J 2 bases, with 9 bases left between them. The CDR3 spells CASSGATQETQYF. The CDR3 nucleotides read TGTGCCAGCAGCGGGGCCACTCAAGAGACCCAGTACTTC.

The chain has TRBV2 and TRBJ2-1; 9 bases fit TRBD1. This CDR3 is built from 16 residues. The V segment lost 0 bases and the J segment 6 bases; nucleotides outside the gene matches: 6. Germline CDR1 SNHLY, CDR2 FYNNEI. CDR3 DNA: TGTGCCAGCAGTGAAGCCGGGACAGGGATTTCCAATGAGCAGTTCTTC. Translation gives CASSEAGTGISNEQFF.

Written as DNA, the CDR3 is TGTGCCAGCAGCGTCGACAGTAACTATGGCTACACCTTC. It encodes CASSVDSNYGYTF. The chain joins TRBV9 to TRBJ1-2, with D perhaps TRBD1 (5 bases). V lost 2 bases and J 1 base, leaving 6 bases between the germline ends. The CDR3 contains 13 residues. Germline V lookup: CDR1 SGDLS, CDR2 YYNGEE. Supplemented by reference TRBV9 and TRBJ1-2, the full variable domain reads DSGVTQTPKHLITATGQRVTLRCSPRSGDLSVYWYQQSLDQGLQFLIQYYNGEERAKGNILERFSAQQFPDLHSELNLSSLELGDSALYFCASSVDSNYGYTFGSGTRLTVV.

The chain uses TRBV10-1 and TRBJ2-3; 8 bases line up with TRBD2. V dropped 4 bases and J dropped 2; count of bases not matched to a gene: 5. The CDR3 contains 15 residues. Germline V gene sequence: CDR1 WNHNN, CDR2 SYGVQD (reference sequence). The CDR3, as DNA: TGCGCCAGCAGTGCAGCGGGGGCAAACACAGATACGCAGTATTTT. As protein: CASSAAGANTDTQYF.

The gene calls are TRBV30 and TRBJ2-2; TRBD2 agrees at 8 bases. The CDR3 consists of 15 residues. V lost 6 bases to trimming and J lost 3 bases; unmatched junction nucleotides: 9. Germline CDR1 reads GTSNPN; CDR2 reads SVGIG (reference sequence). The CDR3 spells CACETGGRDTGELFF. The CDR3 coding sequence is TGTGCCTGCGAGACGGGAGGGCGAGACACCGGGGAGCTGTTTTTT.

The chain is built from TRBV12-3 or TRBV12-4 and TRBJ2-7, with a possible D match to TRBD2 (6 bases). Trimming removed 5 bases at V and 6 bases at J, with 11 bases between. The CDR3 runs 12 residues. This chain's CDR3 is CASSRGTGEQYF. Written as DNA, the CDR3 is TGTGCCAGCAGTCGGGGGACTGGCGAGCAGTACTTC.

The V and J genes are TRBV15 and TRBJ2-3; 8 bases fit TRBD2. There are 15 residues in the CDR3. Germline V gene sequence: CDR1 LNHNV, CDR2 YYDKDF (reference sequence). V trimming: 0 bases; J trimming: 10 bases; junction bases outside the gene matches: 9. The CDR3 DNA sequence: TGTGCCACCAGCAGAGATCTCGGCCTAGCGGGTCCGCAGTATTTT. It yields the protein CATSRDLGLAGPQYF.

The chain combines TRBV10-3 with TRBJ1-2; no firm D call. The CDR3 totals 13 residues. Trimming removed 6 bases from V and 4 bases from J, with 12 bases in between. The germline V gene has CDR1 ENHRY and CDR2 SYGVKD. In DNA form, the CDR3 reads TGTGCCATCAGGGCGGGTTCAGGCTATGGCTACACCTTC. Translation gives CAIRAGSGYGYTF.

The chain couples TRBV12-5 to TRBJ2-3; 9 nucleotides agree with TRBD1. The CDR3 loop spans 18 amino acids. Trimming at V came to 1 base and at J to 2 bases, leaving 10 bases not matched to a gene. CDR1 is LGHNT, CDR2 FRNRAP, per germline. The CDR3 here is CASGLALKDRGSTDTQYF. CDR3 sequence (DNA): TGTGCTAGTGGTTTGGCCTTAAAGGACAGGGGCTCCACAGATACGCAGTATTTT.

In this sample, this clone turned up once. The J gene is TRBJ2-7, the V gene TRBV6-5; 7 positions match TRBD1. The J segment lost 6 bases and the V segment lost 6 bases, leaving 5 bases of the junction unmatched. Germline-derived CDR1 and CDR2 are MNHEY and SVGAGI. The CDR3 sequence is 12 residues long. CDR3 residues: CASRQGIGEQYF. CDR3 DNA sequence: TGTGCCAGCAGACAGGGGATAGGCGAGCAGTACTTC.

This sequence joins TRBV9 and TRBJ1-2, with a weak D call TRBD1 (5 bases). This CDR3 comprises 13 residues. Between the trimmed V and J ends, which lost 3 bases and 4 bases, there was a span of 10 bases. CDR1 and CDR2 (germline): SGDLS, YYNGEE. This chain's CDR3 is CASSGSGGYGYTF. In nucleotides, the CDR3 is TGTGCCAGCAGCGGATCGGGGGGCTATGGCTACACCTTC.

Written as DNA, the CDR3 is TGTGCCAGCAGTTCCAAGCCCGGTGAGCCCCAGCATTTT. Its translation is CASSSKPGEPQHF. The chain combines TRBV6-6 with TRBJ1-5; no reliable D call. CDR3 length: 13 amino acids. Per germline, CDR1 MNHNY and CDR2 SVGAGI (reference sequence). With 4 bases removed from V and 8 bases from J, the gap between germline ends came to 12 bases.

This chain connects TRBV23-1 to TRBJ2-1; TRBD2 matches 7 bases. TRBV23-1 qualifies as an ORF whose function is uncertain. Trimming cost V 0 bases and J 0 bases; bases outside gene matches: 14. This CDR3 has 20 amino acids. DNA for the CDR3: TGCGCCAGCAGTCAATCGCCAGGGACTATTCCCAAGAGCTCCTACAATGAGCAGTTCTTC. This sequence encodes CASSQSPGTIPKSSYNEQFF.